The 31 T cell receptor beta chains presented below share a single source sample, sequenced in a study of a mutant IDH1 vaccine in newly diagnosed glioma. No antigen has been identified for these receptors. Time point given: week 47, end of study. The content of each vaccine dose was 300 ug of mutant IDH1 20-mer peptide, and topical imiquimod accompanied it. Only in-frame clones appear in the TCRdb table, and some are missing; sequencing was by immunoSEQ multiplex PCR. The table records over 80,000 clones, around four fifths of them present only once. Sequenced material: PBMCs, taken from a glioma patient whose treatment included an IDH1 peptide vaccine. The receptors come from a man in his forties with glioma.

This clone was recorded once. In DNA, the CDR3 is TGTGCCAGCAGCTTACTAAATTCACCCCTCCACTTT. Amino acids: CASSLLNSPLHF. The V gene is TRBV7-9, the J gene TRBJ1-6, with D unclear. Trimming shortened V by 2 bases and J by 7 bases, and 3 bases separated the two germline ends. Germline V gene sequence: CDR1 SEHNR, CDR2 FQNEAQ (reference sequence). The CDR3 has 12 amino acids.

V usage is TRBV10-3 and J usage is TRBJ2-7; 9 nucleotides line up with TRBD2. Per germline, CDR1 ENHRY and CDR2 SYGVKD. With 4 bases clipped from V and 0 bases from J, the junction kept 1 base outside the gene matches. The CDR3 loop spans 14 amino acids. The CDR3 loop reads CAISGAGGSYEQYF. Written as DNA, the CDR3 is TGTGCCATCAGTGGAGCGGGGGGCTCCTACGAGCAGTACTTC.

V is TRBV11-2 and J is TRBJ2-1, with D possibly being TRBD2 (7 bases). The CDR3 is 13 residues long. Germline V CDR1 and CDR2: SGHAT, FQNNGV. The V gene lost 3 bases and the J gene lost 7 bases, with 10 bases spanning the gap. In DNA, the CDR3 is TGTGCCAGCAGCTTGGGAGGGGGGAATGAGCAGTTCTTC. Translating gives CASSLGGGNEQFF.

The rearrangement joins TRBV11-2 to TRBJ1-1; no clear D. V was shortened by 5 bases and J by 4 bases, with 8 bases between the two germline ends. This CDR3 is 12 amino acids long. Germline CDR1 is SGHAT and CDR2 is FQNNGV. This chain's CDR3 is CASSVRPTEAFF. The CDR3, as DNA: TGTGCCAGCAGCGTCCGACCCACTGAAGCTTTCTTT.

The V and J genes are TRBV15 and TRBJ2-3, with D perhaps TRBD1 (5 bases). This CDR3 has 13 amino acids. CDR1 LNHNV and CDR2 YYDKDF come from the germline V gene (reference sequence). The V gene lost 6 bases and the J gene lost 6 bases, with 13 bases spanning the gap. This CDR3 is CATRTGSRDTQYF. The CDR3 DNA is TGTGCCACCAGAACAGGCAGCCGTGATACGCAGTATTTT.

The CDR3 nucleotides read TGTGCCACCAGCAGTTTAGCGGGGGGCGGAGAGACCCAGTACTTC. Protein sequence: CATSSLAGGGETQYF. This chain links TRBV15 with TRBJ2-5; 10 nucleotides match TRBD2. This CDR3 is built from 15 residues. CDR1 and CDR2 (germline): LNHNV, YYDKDF (reference sequence). The trim removed 3 bases at V and 4 bases at J, leaving 5 bases unmatched. The full variable domain, with the rest looked up from reference TRBV15 and TRBJ2-5, is DAMVIQNPRYQVTQFGKPVTLSCSQTLNHNVMYWYQQKSSQAPKLLFHYYDKDFNNEADTPDNFQSRRPNTSFCFLDIRSPGLGDTAMYLCATSSLAGGGETQYFGPGTRLLVL.

The rearrangement uses TRBV7-9 and TRBJ2-1; D unresolved. The V end lost 5 bases, the J end lost 0 bases, and 11 bases lay between the germline ends. Germline assignment: CDR1 SEHNR and CDR2 FQNEAQ (reference sequence). This CDR3 is built from 15 residues. CDR3 region: CASSTGRGSYNEQFF. CDR3 sequence (DNA): TGTGCCAGCAGCACCGGACGTGGCTCCTACAATGAGCAGTTCTTC. The full variable domain, rest sourced from reference TRBV7-9 and TRBJ2-1, is DTGVSQNPRHKITKRGQNVTFRCDPISEHNRLYWYRQTLGQGPEFLTYFQNEAQLEKSRLLSDRFSAERPKGSFSTLEIQRTEQGDSAMYLCASSTGRGSYNEQFFGPGTRLTVL.

The genes are TRBV2 and TRBJ1-5; D call uncertain. The CDR3 loop spans 16 amino acids. The V end was cut by 6 bases, the J end by 1 base, with 16 bases between. Germline V CDR1 and CDR2: SNHLY, FYNNEI. The DNA for the CDR3 is TGTGCCAGCAGCGAGCGGGGATCTGGGAGCAATCAGCCCCAGCATTTT. This translates into CASSERGSGSNQPQHF. The full variable domain, completed using reference TRBV2 and TRBJ1-5, is EPEVTQTPSHQVTQMGQEVILRCVPISNHLYFYWYRQILGQKVEFLVSFYNNEISEKSEIFDDQFSVERPDGSNFTLKIRSTKLEDSAMYFCASSERGSGSNQPQHFGDGTRLSIL.

The chain employs TRBV7-9 and TRBJ2-1, with D perhaps matching TRBD2 (6 bases). Trimming cost V 1 base and J 7 bases, with 17 bases left between them. CDR3 length: 16 residues. Germline V CDR1 and CDR2: SEHNR, FQNEAQ (reference sequence). This CDR3 is CASSLEGGLAGNEQFF. The CDR3 nucleotides read TGTGCCAGCAGCTTAGAGGGCGGACTGGCGGGGAATGAGCAGTTCTTC. The whole variable domain, filled in from reference TRBV7-9 and TRBJ2-1, reads DTGVSQNPRHKITKRGQNVTFRCDPISEHNRLYWYRQTLGQGPEFLTYFQNEAQLEKSRLLSDRFSAERPKGSFSTLEIQRTEQGDSAMYLCASSLEGGLAGNEQFFGPGTRLTVL.

V and J are TRBV5-1 and TRBJ1-2; TRBD1 matches 9 bases. This CDR3 is 15 amino acids long. Trimming cost V 4 bases and J 2 bases; bases outside gene matches: 6. The germline V gene encodes CDR1 SGHRS and CDR2 YFSETQ. The CDR3, as DNA: TGCGCCAGCAGCGCCCGGACAGGGGAAAACTATGGCTACACCTTC. The encoded protein is CASSARTGENYGYTF.

This chain uses TRBV6-1 with TRBJ2-3; 9 bases line up with TRBD1. Trimming cost V 7 bases and J 4 bases; bases outside gene matches: 6. In germline, CDR1 is MNHNS, CDR2 SASEGT. The CDR3 contains 14 residues. The CDR3 region has the DNA TGTGCCAGCAAGATGGGACAGGGAGCAGATACGCAGTATTTT. This codes for CASKMGQGADTQYF.

V is TRBV29-1 and J is TRBJ2-5; D possibly matches TRBD1 or TRBD2 (5 bases each). The end of the DNA fits TRBJ2-7 better, so the J call may be wrong. CDR3 length: 15 residues. From germline, CDR1 is SQVTM and CDR2 ANQGSEA. CDR3 in amino acids: CSVLPRERGSYEQYF. The DNA of the CDR3 is TGCAGCGTTCTCCCGAGGGAGAGGGGATCCTACGAGCAGTACTTC.

The rearrangement uses TRBV6-5 and TRBJ2-2; no definite D call. CDR3 length: 14 residues. V gave up 8 bases and J gave up 4 bases, with 14 bases separating them. Per the germline V gene, CDR1 is MNHEY and CDR2 is SVGAGI. CDR3 loop: CASSQIRVTGELFF. The CDR3 region has the DNA TGTGCCAGCTCACAGATTCGTGTCACCGGGGAGCTGTTTTTT.

J is TRBJ2-3 and V is TRBV5-1; 8 bases agree with TRBD2. The CDR3 runs to 16 residues. The junction had 7 bases not matched to a gene; V was cut back by 0 bases and J by 4 bases. Germline V gene data show CDR1 as SGHRS and CDR2 as YFSETQ. CDR3 residues: CASSLVPSGGSDTQYF. DNA of the CDR3: TGCGCCAGCAGCTTGGTACCCAGCGGGGGTTCAGATACGCAGTATTTT.

This clone was detected only once. The J gene is TRBJ2-1, the V gene TRBV7-6; possible D gene TRBD2, 6 bases. CDR1 and CDR2 from the germline V gene are SGHVS and FNYEAQ. The CDR3 is made up of 15 amino acids. V lost 0 bases, J lost 4 bases, and 10 bases lay in between. In DNA, the CDR3 is TGTGCCAGCAGCTTAGCACGGGGGAGGTACAATGAGCAGTTCTTC. This gives the protein CASSLARGRYNEQFF.

This CDR3 is CASSYGQGNSPLHF. In DNA, the CDR3 is TGTGCCAGCAGCTACGGACAGGGTAATTCACCCCTCCACTTT. This chain connects TRBV5-6 to TRBJ1-6; 8 nucleotides line up with TRBD1. The CDR3 totals 14 residues. The V gene end was trimmed by 3 bases and the J gene end by 6 bases; junction bases not matched to a gene: 2. Germline V gives CDR1 SGHDT, CDR2 YYEEEE.

This clone was detected a few times. The chain recombines TRBV30 with TRBJ1-4; D call uncertain. This CDR3 has 13 amino acids. From germline, CDR1 is GTSNPN and CDR2 SVGIG (reference sequence). The V end lost 2 bases, the J end lost 3 bases, and 7 bases lay between the germline ends. CDR3 sequence (DNA): TGTGCCTGGAGTCAATCGGCTAATGAAAAACTGTTTTTT. Translated, it gives CAWSQSANEKLFF.

The rearrangement uses TRBV6-6 and TRBJ2-3, with D possibly called TRBD1 or TRBD2 (5 bases each). Trimming shortened V by 2 bases and J by 1 base, and 7 bases separated the two germline ends. This CDR3 has 14 amino acids. Germline CDR1 is MNHNY and CDR2 is SVGAGI (reference sequence). The CDR3 region is CASSYGDGTDTQYF. The CDR3 DNA follows: TGTGCCAGCAGTTACGGGGACGGCACAGATACGCAGTATTTT.

The chain has TRBV5-1 and TRBJ2-7; 7 bases align to TRBD1. The V gene end was trimmed by 1 base and the J gene end by 0 bases; junction bases not matched to a gene: 4. The CDR3 length is 15 residues. Germline loops: CDR1 SGHRS, CDR2 YFSETQ. The CDR3 here is CASSLLTGASYEQYF. The CDR3 bases are TGCGCCAGCAGCTTGCTAACAGGGGCCTCCTACGAGCAGTACTTC.

This rearrangement joins TRBV30 to TRBJ2-7; TRBD2 is a possible D gene (6 bases). With 4 bases removed from V and 2 bases from J, the gap between germline ends came to 9 bases. The CDR3 extends over 12 amino acids. The germline CDR1 and CDR2 sequences are GTSNPN and SVGIG (reference sequence). CDR3 region: CAWMRGAYEQYF. DNA of the CDR3: TGTGCCTGGATGCGGGGAGCCTACGAGCAGTACTTC.

The chain recombines TRBV23-1 with TRBJ1-1, with TRBD1 as a possible D gene (6 bases). TRBV23-1 is given ORF status, its function remaining uncertain. Deletions cut 4 bases from V and 0 bases from J, with 12 bases between. CDR3 length: 15 amino acids. The CDR3 here is CASSLRGTMNTEAFF. CDR3 DNA sequence: TGCGCCAGCAGTCTAAGGGGGACCATGAACACTGAAGCTTTCTTT.

The chain carries TRBV6-4 and TRBJ2-5; D gene unclear. The germline V gene has CDR1 MRHNA and CDR2 SNTAGT. CDR3 length equals 13 residues. V lost 2 bases, J lost 0 bases, and 4 bases lay in between. CDR3: CASSDGDQETQYF. In DNA, the CDR3 is TGTGCCAGCAGTGACGGTGACCAAGAGACCCAGTACTTC.

This clone was counted once. The V call is TRBV5-1, the J call TRBJ2-1; TRBD2 aligns across 10 bases. This CDR3 is built from 16 residues. Germline V gene sequence: CDR1 SGHRS, CDR2 YFSETQ. The J segment lost 8 bases and the V segment lost 0 bases, leaving 8 bases of the junction unmatched. The CDR3 sequence: CASSLARPSGGDEQFF. The CDR3 DNA follows: TGCGCCAGCAGCTTGGCTCGGCCTAGCGGGGGAGATGAGCAGTTCTTC. Full variable domain (outside the CDR3, taken from reference TRBV5-1 and TRBJ2-1): KAGVTQTPRYLIKTRGQQVTLSCSPISGHRSVSWYQQTPGQGLQFLFEYFSETQRNKGNFPGRFSGRQFSNSRSEMNVSTLELGDSALYLCASSLARPSGGDEQFFGPGTRLTVL.

This chain connects TRBV4-1 to TRBJ1-1; no firm D call. The V end was cut by 0 bases, the J end by 1 base, with 9 bases between. CDR1 MGHRA and CDR2 YSYEKL come from the germline V gene. The CDR3 is made up of 15 amino acids. The CDR3 sequence is CASSQDPGWNTEAFF. The CDR3 DNA follows: TGCGCCAGCAGCCAAGACCCTGGGTGGAACACTGAAGCTTTCTTT.

This clone was seen more than once but under ten times. This chain uses TRBV28 with TRBJ1-1, with D unclear. V lost 6 bases, J lost 1 base, and 12 bases lay in between. The V gene's germline CDR1 is MDHEN and CDR2 SYDVKM. The CDR3 has 14 amino acids. This CDR3 reads CASRTPLGNTEAFF. The CDR3 DNA follows: TGTGCCAGCAGGACACCACTCGGGAACACTGAAGCTTTCTTT.

Only a few counts were recorded for this clone. The V gene is TRBV10-1, the J gene TRBJ2-2; no clear D gene. CDR3 length: 13 amino acids. Trimming took 6 bases from V and 7 from J, leaving 12 bases between them. CDR1 is WNHNN, CDR2 SYGVQD, per germline (reference sequence). CDR3 region: CASRESIVGELFF. The CDR3 DNA sequence: TGCGCCAGCAGGGAGAGTATAGTCGGGGAGCTGTTTTTT.

There are a few counts of this clone. CDR3 amino acids: CASSLRGYNTEAFF. The CDR3 DNA follows: TGTGCCAGCAGTTTAAGGGGTTACAACACTGAAGCTTTCTTT. This chain joins TRBV28 and TRBJ1-1; TRBD1 is a possible D gene (5 bases). Trimming removed 2 bases from V and 2 bases from J, with 9 bases in between. The germline CDR1 and CDR2 sequences are MDHEN and SYDVKM. CDR3 length equals 14 residues.

CDR3 coding DNA: TGTGCCACCAGCGAATCCAGGGCCCGGGTCGACGAGCAGTACTTC. Its translation is CATSESRARVDEQYF. The chain couples TRBV15 to TRBJ2-7, with D maybe TRBD1 (5 bases). The V end lost 5 bases, the J end lost 5 bases, and 19 bases lay between the germline ends. This CDR3 region has 15 residues. Looked up from germline, CDR1 is LNHNV and CDR2 is YYDKDF (reference sequence).

This clone appeared a single time. This chain connects TRBV19 to TRBJ2-7; a possible D gene is TRBD2 (6 bases). Per the germline V gene, CDR1 is LNHDA and CDR2 is SQIVND (reference sequence). Trimming pared 3 bases from V and 2 bases from J, leaving 11 bases between. CDR3 length: 14 residues. The CDR3 sequence is CASSITGGTYEQYF. CDR3 nucleotide sequence: TGTGCCAGTAGTATCACCGGGGGTACCTACGAGCAGTACTTC.

The chain combines TRBV5-1 with TRBJ2-4; 8 positions agree with TRBD1. Germline values: CDR1 SGHRS, CDR2 YFSETQ. With 2 bases clipped from V and 1 base from J, the junction kept 11 bases outside the gene matches. CDR3 length: 18 residues. CDR3 sequence: CASSFRGQALRAKNIQYF. CDR3 coding DNA: TGCGCCAGCAGCTTCAGGGGACAGGCGCTACGGGCCAAAAACATTCAGTACTTC.

This rearrangement joins TRBV19 to TRBJ1-5; D is undetermined. The CDR3 has 14 amino acids. Per the germline V gene, CDR1 is LNHDA and CDR2 is SQIVND (reference sequence). Trimming pared 6 bases from V and 7 bases from J, leaving 16 bases between. Here the CDR3 DNA reads TGTGCCAGTAGGCTTAGGCAGGCTGGCCAGCCCCAGCATTTT. It codes for CASRLRQAGQPQHF.